This is a list of T cell receptor beta chains from one sample in a study of shared clonotypes between healthy human individuals. Libraries were prepared by immunoSEQ multiplex PCR; TCRdb keeps only in-frame clonotypes and omits some of them. Of under 2,500,000 clones in the sample, nearly 97% were seen once. Specimen: naive CD4+ T cells sorted from blood. These receptors came from a man younger than 30 in good health. Both conserved end residues are part of each CDR3. A D gene is named only where the DNA matches it firmly. Part of the rows lack a size; the others show once, few, many or a class for expanded clones.

len: 15
j_gene: TRBJ2-2
abundance: -
d_gene: -
v_gene: TRBV10-3
CDR3nt: TGTGCCATCAGTGACACAGTTACCGACACCGGGGAGCTGTTTTTT
CDR3aa: CAISDTVTDTGELFF

len: 13
j_gene: TRBJ2-5
abundance: -
d_gene: -
v_gene: TRBV19
CDR3nt: TGTGCCAGTAGTCCAGGGACCCGAGAGACCCAGTACTTC
CDR3aa: CASSPGTRETQYF

len: 15
j_gene: TRBJ2-7
abundance: once
d_gene: -
v_gene: TRBV5-4
CDR3nt: TGTGCCAGCAGCTTGTGGGGGGGGCCCAAGAACGAGCAGTACTTC
CDR3aa: CASSLWGGPKNEQYF

len: 13
j_gene: TRBJ2-7
abundance: -
d_gene: -
v_gene: TRBV27
CDR3nt: TGTGCCAGCAGTTTCAGGGGTAAATACGAGCAGTACTTC
CDR3aa: CASSFRGKYEQYF

len: 13
j_gene: TRBJ2-2
abundance: -
d_gene: -
v_gene: TRBV2
CDR3nt: TGTGCCAGCAGTGCCAGTTTCACCGGGGAGCTGTTTTTT
CDR3aa: CASSASFTGELFF

len: 16
j_gene: TRBJ1-2
abundance: once
d_gene: TRBD1
v_gene: TRBV6-6
CDR3nt: TGTGCCAGCAGTTACTTGGGCCGACAGGGTAACTATGGCTACACCTTC
CDR3aa: CASSYLGRQGNYGYTF

len: 15
j_gene: TRBJ1-4
abundance: -
d_gene: -
v_gene: TRBV7-9
CDR3nt: TGTGCCAGCAGCTCGTTCAGAGGGGCGGATGAAAAACTGTTTTTT
CDR3aa: CASSSFRGADEKLFF

len: 12
j_gene: TRBJ2-7
abundance: -
d_gene: TRBD2
v_gene: TRBV7-9
CDR3nt: TGTGCCAGCAGTGGGGACTACCCTCGGCAGTACTTC
CDR3aa: CASSGDYPRQYF

len: 14
j_gene: TRBJ1-5
abundance: once
d_gene: -
v_gene: TRBV7-9
CDR3nt: TGTGCCAGCAGCTTAGAGGGGGGAAATCAGCCCCAGCATTTT
CDR3aa: CASSLEGGNQPQHF

len: 15
j_gene: TRBJ1-2
abundance: -
d_gene: -
v_gene: TRBV19
CDR3nt: TGTGCCAGTAGTTCCCCCGGGGACGGGGATTATGGCTACACCTTC
CDR3aa: CASSSPGDGDYGYTF

len: 12
j_gene: TRBJ2-5
abundance: -
d_gene: -
v_gene: TRBV30
CDR3nt: TGTGCCTGGGGAACAGGGAAAGAGACCCAGTACTTC
CDR3aa: CAWGTGKETQYF

len: 13
j_gene: TRBJ2-7
abundance: -
d_gene: TRBD2
v_gene: TRBV29-1
CDR3nt: TGCAGCGCGGGGACTAGCGGGAGTTACGAGCAGTACTTC
CDR3aa: CSAGTSGSYEQYF

len: 13
j_gene: TRBJ1-1
abundance: -
d_gene: -
v_gene: TRBV5-1
CDR3nt: TGCGCCAGCAGCCTTCTGGGGGGCACTGAAGCTTTCTTT
CDR3aa: CASSLLGGTEAFF

len: 14
j_gene: TRBJ2-5
abundance: -
d_gene: -
v_gene: TRBV11-2
CDR3nt: TGTGCCAGCAGCTTAAGAGGGGGAGGAGAGACCCAGTACTTC
CDR3aa: CASSLRGGGETQYF

len: 11
j_gene: TRBJ2-5
abundance: -
d_gene: -
v_gene: TRBV11-2
CDR3nt: TGTGCCAGCAGCCTGAAAGAGACCCAGTACTTC
CDR3aa: CASSLKETQYF

len: 16
j_gene: TRBJ2-5
abundance: -
d_gene: TRBD2
v_gene: TRBV27
CDR3nt: TGTGCCAGCAATCCTCGAACCACGGGGGGGGGCGAGACCCAGTACTTC
CDR3aa: CASNPRTTGGGETQYF

len: 13
j_gene: TRBJ2-7
abundance: -
d_gene: -
v_gene: TRBV5-1
CDR3nt: TGCGCCAGCAGTAAATCGGGAGCCTACGAGCAGTACTTC
CDR3aa: CASSKSGAYEQYF

len: 15
j_gene: TRBJ1-6
abundance: -
d_gene: -
v_gene: TRBV27
CDR3nt: TGTGCCAGCAGCTGGCGTAGAGGATATAATTCACCCCTCCACTTT
CDR3aa: CASSWRRGYNSPLHF

len: 15
j_gene: TRBJ1-5
abundance: -
d_gene: -
v_gene: TRBV5-1
CDR3nt: TGCGCCAGCAGTTTGGACGGACTAGGGAATCAGCCCCAGCATTTT
CDR3aa: CASSLDGLGNQPQHF

len: 13
j_gene: TRBJ2-1
abundance: -
d_gene: -
v_gene: TRBV11-2
CDR3nt: TGTGCCAGCAGCTTTAGCTCCTACAATGAGCAGTTCTTC
CDR3aa: CASSFSSYNEQFF

len: 18
j_gene: TRBJ1-1
abundance: -
d_gene: TRBD1
v_gene: TRBV28
CDR3nt: TGTGCCAGCAGGGGACAGATGACCGCTGATACCCTTCGCACTGAAGCTTTCTTT
CDR3aa: CASRGQMTADTLRTEAFF

len: 13
j_gene: TRBJ2-7
abundance: once
d_gene: -
v_gene: TRBV5-6
CDR3nt: TGTGCCAGCGAGAGGGCCTTCTTGGGCGAGCAGTACTTC
CDR3aa: CASERAFLGEQYF

len: 14
j_gene: TRBJ2-1
abundance: -
d_gene: TRBD2
v_gene: TRBV2
CDR3nt: TGTGCCAGTTCACTAGCGGGAGACTACAATGAGCAGTTCTTC
CDR3aa: CASSLAGDYNEQFF

len: 14
j_gene: TRBJ2-7
abundance: -
d_gene: -
v_gene: TRBV6-1
CDR3nt: TGTGCCAGCAGTGAGGGTCCCTTCGGCTACGAGCAGTACTTC
CDR3aa: CASSEGPFGYEQYF

len: 14
j_gene: TRBJ2-7
abundance: -
d_gene: -
v_gene: TRBV5-1
CDR3nt: TGCGCCAGCAGCCGTACCCCGGGGTCCTACGAGCAGTACTTC
CDR3aa: CASSRTPGSYEQYF

len: 15
j_gene: TRBJ2-2
abundance: -
d_gene: TRBD2
v_gene: TRBV11-3
CDR3nt: TGTGCCAGCAGCCCGAGCGGGACGAACACCGGGGAGCTGTTTTTT
CDR3aa: CASSPSGTNTGELFF

len: 18
j_gene: TRBJ1-4
abundance: -
d_gene: -
v_gene: TRBV4-3
CDR3nt: TGCGCCAGCAGCCAAGGGGTTTGGGGGGGCGTTGGGAGTGAAAAACTGTTTTTT
CDR3aa: CASSQGVWGGVGSEKLFF

len: 16
j_gene: TRBJ1-6
abundance: -
d_gene: -
v_gene: TRBV5-4
CDR3nt: TGTGCCAGCAGTACCAACGGGCTGCCCTATAATTCACCCCTCCACTTT
CDR3aa: CASSTNGLPYNSPLHF

len: 14
j_gene: TRBJ1-6
abundance: few
d_gene: TRBD1
v_gene: TRBV9
CDR3nt: TGTGCCAGCACACAGGGGCTTGGGGATTCACCCCTCCACTTT
CDR3aa: CASTQGLGDSPLHF

len: 14
j_gene: TRBJ2-7
abundance: -
d_gene: TRBD1
v_gene: TRBV30
CDR3nt: TGTGCCTGGGCGTTCGGGACAGGGGGCTACGAGCAGTACTTC
CDR3aa: CAWAFGTGGYEQYF

len: 14
j_gene: TRBJ1-6
abundance: -
d_gene: -
v_gene: TRBV11-2
CDR3nt: TGTGCCAGCAGAACGGGGGATTCCAATTCACCCCTCCACTTT
CDR3aa: CASRTGDSNSPLHF

len: 16
j_gene: TRBJ1-1
abundance: -
d_gene: TRBD1
v_gene: TRBV9
CDR3nt: TGTGCCAGCAGCGTATTGGGACAGGTCGCCTCTACTGAAGCTTTCTTT
CDR3aa: CASSVLGQVASTEAFF

len: 14
j_gene: TRBJ1-2
abundance: -
d_gene: TRBD1
v_gene: TRBV5-4
CDR3nt: TGTGCCAGCAGCGTCGAACAGGGGAACTATGGCTACACCTTC
CDR3aa: CASSVEQGNYGYTF

len: 14
j_gene: TRBJ2-7
abundance: -
d_gene: -
v_gene: TRBV29-1
CDR3nt: TGCAGCGCCAGAGGGTCTTCGAGGAGCTACGAGCAGTACTTC
CDR3aa: CSARGSSRSYEQYF

len: 13
j_gene: TRBJ1-6
abundance: -
d_gene: -
v_gene: TRBV27
CDR3nt: TGTGCCAGCAGTGGGGGGGAGGCTTCACCCCTCCACTTT
CDR3aa: CASSGGEASPLHF

len: 16
j_gene: TRBJ1-1
abundance: -
d_gene: -
v_gene: TRBV11-2
CDR3nt: TGTGCCAGCAGCTTAGGTTCAGGGAAGAGGAACACTGAAGCTTTCTTT
CDR3aa: CASSLGSGKRNTEAFF

len: 17
j_gene: TRBJ1-1
abundance: -
d_gene: -
v_gene: TRBV18
CDR3nt: TGTGCCAGCTCACCTTCCACAGGGACCCTAATGAACACTGAAGCTTTCTTT
CDR3aa: CASSPSTGTLMNTEAFF

len: 12
j_gene: TRBJ1-5
abundance: -
d_gene: -
v_gene: TRBV2
CDR3nt: TGTGCCAGCGGCGGTCTTCGGCAGCCCCAGCATTTT
CDR3aa: CASGGLRQPQHF

len: 14
j_gene: TRBJ2-1
abundance: -
d_gene: TRBD2
v_gene: TRBV2
CDR3nt: TGTGCCAGCAGCCGAGCGCCTAGCGGATATGAGCAGTTCTTC
CDR3aa: CASSRAPSGYEQFF

len: 15
j_gene: TRBJ1-4
abundance: -
d_gene: -
v_gene: TRBV7-2
CDR3nt: TGTGCCAGCAGCTTAGAGACAGGCATAAGCGAAAAACTGTTTTTT
CDR3aa: CASSLETGISEKLFF

len: 13
j_gene: TRBJ1-2
abundance: -
d_gene: TRBD1
v_gene: TRBV2
CDR3nt: TGTGCCAGCAAGGCAGGGGGCTACTATGGCTACACCTTC
CDR3aa: CASKAGGYYGYTF

len: 15
j_gene: TRBJ1-5
abundance: -
d_gene: -
v_gene: TRBV6-1
CDR3nt: TGTGCCAGTGAGGGGGGGACTATTAGCAATCAGCCCCAGCATTTT
CDR3aa: CASEGGTISNQPQHF

len: 14
j_gene: TRBJ2-7
abundance: -
d_gene: -
v_gene: TRBV19
CDR3nt: TGTGCCAGTAGTATTAATGACTATCTCTACGAGCAGTACTTC
CDR3aa: CASSINDYLYEQYF

len: 18
j_gene: TRBJ2-1
abundance: -
d_gene: TRBD2
v_gene: TRBV5-1
CDR3nt: TGCGCCAGCAGCGGGACTAGCGGGAGATCTTTTACGTACAATGAGCAGTTCTTC
CDR3aa: CASSGTSGRSFTYNEQFF